Presented here are 31 T cell receptor beta chains from one specimen sequenced in a study. TCRdb ran MiXCR on the RT-PCR reads and lists one entry per CDR3 protein. The sample records about 700,000 distinct CDR3 sequences, 14% being singletons. The sample consisted of memory CD4+ T cells from blood. Receptor source: a female donor in good health, serving as a healthy control.

This clonotype was observed at least ten times. V usage is TRBV10-3 and J usage is TRBJ1-1; 7 positions match TRBD1. Germline V gene data show CDR1 as ENHRY and CDR2 as SYGVKD. J was trimmed by 3 bases and V by 6 bases; bases with no gene match: 4. This CDR3 is built from 13 residues. CDR3 DNA sequence: TGTGCCATCAGAGCAGACAGGGACACTGAAGCTTTCTTT. This sequence encodes CAIRADRDTEAFF.

The V gene is TRBV9, the J gene TRBJ2-3; maybe TRBD2 (6 bases). The CDR3 runs to 14 residues. The V end lost 3 bases, the J end lost 0 bases, and 8 bases lay between the germline ends. Germline V gene sequence: CDR1 SGDLS, CDR2 YYNGEE. This CDR3 reads CASSDLASTDTQYF. CDR3 DNA: TGTGCCAGCAGCGACCTAGCGAGCACAGATACGCAGTATTTT.

This clonotype has more than one count but fewer than ten. A read error may be the cause here, since a much bigger clone is one base away. This chain uses TRBV7-2 with TRBJ2-4; D remains ambiguous. V was clipped by 1 base and J by 9 bases, with 7 bases between them. The V gene's germline CDR1 is SGHTA and CDR2 FQGNSA. The CDR3 loop spans 12 amino acids. CDR3 sequence reads: CASSLVWGIQYF. The CDR3 coding sequence is TGTGCCAGCAGCTTAGTTTGGGGCATTCAGTACTTC.

This clonotype was found a few times. The V and J genes are TRBV27 and TRBJ2-5; weak D call: TRBD1 (6 bases). V lost 2 bases and J lost 5, with 18 bases in between. The CDR3 totals 16 residues. Germline CDR1 is MNHEY and CDR2 is SMNVEV (reference sequence). This chain's CDR3 is CASSLRPQLRGETQYF. Written as DNA, the CDR3 is TGTGCCAGCAGTTTACGTCCGCAATTGAGGGGGGAGACCCAGTACTTC.

This clonotype has only a few counts. This chain links TRBV7-9 with TRBJ1-2; 7 nucleotides align to TRBD1. The junction had 6 bases not matched to a gene; V was cut back by 1 base and J by 1 base. The CDR3 runs to 16 residues. CDR1 SEHNR and CDR2 FQNEAQ come from the germline V gene (reference sequence). DNA of the CDR3: TGTGCCAGCAGCTTAGTATTGGGACAGCTTAACTATGGCTACACCTTC. This codes for CASSLVLGQLNYGYTF.

Ten or more counts support this clonotype. The V call is TRBV4-3, the J call TRBJ1-4; perhaps TRBD1 as D (5 bases). The CDR3 runs to 16 residues. Looked up from germline, CDR1 is LGHNA and CDR2 is YSLEER. Trimming took off 4 bases at V and 4 bases at J, with 16 bases between the two ends. The CDR3 DNA is TGCGCCAGCAGCCCCTCTGGTGGGACTATTAATGAAAAACTGTTTTTT. Amino acid sequence: CASSPSGGTINEKLFF.

This clonotype was seen only a few times. The genes are TRBV7-6 and TRBJ1-1; 7 bases align to TRBD1. The CDR3 sequence is 13 residues long. Germline V lookup: CDR1 SGHVS, CDR2 FNYEAQ. After removal of 1 base from V and 7 bases from J, the junction contained 3 bases not matched to a gene. This CDR3 reads CASSLGQGDEAFF. The CDR3 region has the DNA TGTGCCAGCAGCTTAGGACAGGGTGATGAAGCTTTCTTT.

This clonotype was detected many times. J is TRBJ2-7 and V is TRBV29-1; D is undetermined. CDR3 length: 12 amino acids. V dropped 4 bases and J dropped 1 base, with 8 bases sitting between them. Germline V gene sequence: CDR1 SQVTM, CDR2 ANQGSEA. The CDR3, as DNA: TGCAGCGTTGGGGCCGATTCCTACGAGCAGTACTTC. Amino acids: CSVGADSYEQYF.

Comments on this clonotype: A read error may be the cause here, since a much bigger clone is one base away. The chain couples TRBV7-2 to TRBJ2-7; TRBD1 agrees at 11 bases. There are 16 residues in the CDR3. Trimming cost V 0 bases and J 7 bases; bases outside gene matches: 8. Looked up from germline, CDR1 is SGHTA and CDR2 is FQGNSA. The CDR3 nucleotides are TGTGCCAGCAGCTTAGCTCCCGGGACAGGGGGAAATGAGCAGTACTTC. As protein: CASSLAPGTGGNEQYF.

The V gene is TRBV6-5, the J gene TRBJ1-5; 8 bases map to TRBD1. The CDR3 totals 16 residues. The germline V gene has CDR1 MNHEY and CDR2 SVGAGI. V shed 6 bases, J shed 6 bases, and the junction held 13 bases outside the gene matches. DNA of the CDR3: TGTGCCAGCAGCCGGGGACTTCCAGGGGGCGGTCAGCCCCAGCATTTT. Protein sequence: CASSRGLPGGGQPQHF.

This clonotype showed up many times. The rearrangement uses TRBV5-4 and TRBJ2-2; D may be TRBD1 or TRBD2 (5 bases each). Germline CDR1 SGHNT, CDR2 YYREEE (reference sequence). CDR3 length: 16 amino acids. Trimming pared 4 bases from V and 2 bases from J, leaving 15 bases between. For the CDR3, the DNA is TGTGCCAGCAGCCCGACCGGGGCGGGTAACACCGGGGAGCTGTTTTTT. Translation: CASSPTGAGNTGELFF.

This clonotype has a count of ten or more. The chain has TRBV6-6 and TRBJ2-2, with D perhaps TRBD1 (6 bases). This CDR3 contains 14 residues. Germline CDR1 is MNHNY and CDR2 is SVGAGI (reference sequence). Trimming shortened V by 6 bases and J by 0 bases, and 8 bases separated the two germline ends. CDR3 amino acids: CASRQGSNTGELFF. The DNA of the CDR3 is TGTGCCAGCAGACAGGGATCGAACACCGGGGAGCTGTTTTTT.

This clonotype was recorded at least ten times. This sequence joins TRBV7-3 and TRBJ2-2, with 9 nucleotides matching TRBD2. Unmatched junction bases numbered 5, after V lost 5 bases and J lost 1 base. The CDR3 spans 16 residues. Germline CDR1 SGHTA, CDR2 FQGTGA. CDR3 nucleotides: TGTGCCAGCAGCCGAATAGCGGGGGAGAACACCGGGGAGCTGTTTTTT. Amino acid sequence: CASSRIAGENTGELFF.

This clonotype was detected a few times. The chain has TRBV20-1 and TRBJ2-1; 8 positions agree with TRBD2. This CDR3 comprises 15 residues. Trimming at V came to 5 bases and at J to 3 bases, leaving 9 bases not matched to a gene. Per the germline V gene, CDR1 is DFQATT and CDR2 is SNEGSKA (reference sequence). CDR3 nucleotide sequence: TGCAGTGCTCCAATCGGGGGGGCGATCTACAATGAGCAGTTCTTC. This encodes CSAPIGGAIYNEQFF.

This clonotype came up a few times. CDR3 bases: TGTGCCAGCTCACCACCGGGGATGAGCGTAGAGACCCAGTACTTC. Its translation: CASSPPGMSVETQYF. V gene TRBV18 combines with J gene TRBJ2-5; no definite D call. The CDR3 covers 15 residues. Trimming cost V 0 bases and J 4 bases, with 12 bases left between them. CDR1 is KGHSH, CDR2 LQKENI, per germline.

The V gene is TRBV19, the J gene TRBJ2-2; the D gene is possibly TRBD1 (6 bases). Germline V gene data show CDR1 as LNHDA and CDR2 as SQIVND (reference sequence). With 3 bases removed from V and 7 bases from J, the gap between germline ends came to 9 bases. The CDR3 loop spans 13 amino acids. DNA for the CDR3: TGTGCCAGTAGTATCCAGGGGATCGGGGAGCTGTTTTTT. Protein: CASSIQGIGELFF.

This chain links TRBV24-1 with TRBJ2-7; D may be TRBD2 (5 bases). V was clipped by 9 bases and J by 7 bases, with 15 bases between them. This CDR3 contains 12 residues. The germline V gene encodes CDR1 KGHDR and CDR2 SFDVKD. The CDR3 sequence: CATQKGAGEQYF. The CDR3 DNA sequence: TGTGCCACCCAAAAGGGAGCTGGGGAGCAGTACTTC.

Only a few counts were recorded for this clonotype. J is TRBJ2-7 and V is TRBV27; D may match TRBD1 or TRBD2 (5 bases each). The germline V and J ends were trimmed by 5 bases and 2 bases, with 16 bases remaining between them. The germline gives CDR1 MNHEY, CDR2 SMNVEV (reference sequence). The length of the CDR3 is 15 residues. The CDR3 region is CASSPSGTYTYEQYF. As DNA, the CDR3 is TGTGCCAGCAGTCCATCCGGGACCTATACCTACGAGCAGTACTTC.

V is TRBV5-4 and J is TRBJ2-2, with D possibly matching TRBD2 (6 bases). V was cut by 1 base and J by 7 bases, with 11 bases left in between. The germline gives CDR1 SGHNT, CDR2 YYREEE (reference sequence). The CDR3 runs to 14 residues. This CDR3 is CASSLPGGGGELFF. Written as DNA, the CDR3 is TGTGCCAGCAGCTTGCCCGGGGGTGGCGGGGAGCTGTTTTTT.

The rearrangement joins TRBV20-1 to TRBJ2-4; TRBD2 aligns across 9 bases. This CDR3 region has 16 residues. V dropped 2 bases and J dropped 3; count of bases not matched to a gene: 8. Per germline, CDR1 DFQATT and CDR2 SNEGSKA (reference sequence). CDR3 sequence (DNA): TGCAGTGCTAGAAAAACCGGGACTAGCAGCAAAAACATTCAGTACTTC. Protein sequence: CSARKTGTSSKNIQYF.

The genes are TRBV5-1 and TRBJ2-5, with 11 positions matching TRBD2. The germline gives CDR1 SGHRS, CDR2 YFSETQ. After removal of 6 bases from V and 2 bases from J, the junction contained 15 bases not matched to a gene. The CDR3 has 18 amino acids. CDR3 sequence: CASTSGSSGRAGQETQYF. CDR3 in DNA: TGCGCCAGCACTTCGGGGAGTAGCGGGAGGGCCGGGCAAGAGACCCAGTACTTC. Supplemented by reference TRBV5-1 and TRBJ2-5, the full variable domain reads KAGVTQTPRYLIKTRGQQVTLSCSPISGHRSVSWYQQTPGQGLQFLFEYFSETQRNKGNFPGRFSGRQFSNSRSEMNVSTLELGDSALYLCASTSGSSGRAGQETQYFGPGTRLLVL.

This clonotype was counted a few times. The J gene is TRBJ2-3, the V gene TRBV7-2; a weak D match, TRBD2 (6 bases). Germline values: CDR1 SGHTA, CDR2 FQGNSA. Trimming left V 2 bases short and J 1 base short, with 16 bases between. The CDR3 sequence is 17 residues long. This CDR3 reads CASSLTNSGLRTDTQYF. For the CDR3, the DNA is TGTGCCAGCAGCTTAACTAATTCGGGACTCCGCACAGATACGCAGTATTTT.

This clonotype was seen a handful of times. In DNA, the CDR3 is TGTGCCAGCAGCTTAGGGTGGGCAAGCTCCTACGAGCAGTACTTC. Its translation: CASSLGWASSYEQYF. V gene TRBV7-2 combines with J gene TRBJ2-7; no definite D call. Germline V CDR1 and CDR2: SGHTA, FQGNSA. V was trimmed by 1 base and J by 0 bases, leaving 10 bases between them. This CDR3 is 15 amino acids long.

The chain joins TRBV7-2 to TRBJ1-2, with 7 bases identical to TRBD1. The CDR3 has 14 residues. The V and J ends lost 3 bases and 6 bases, in that order; junction bases with no gene match: 7. Germline CDR1 is SGHTA and CDR2 is FQGNSA. The CDR3 spells CASSFRQGGDGYTF. The CDR3 DNA reads as TGTGCCAGCAGCTTCCGACAGGGTGGTGATGGCTACACCTTC.

This clonotype was detected a few times. The gene calls are TRBV28 and TRBJ1-3; perhaps TRBD1 as D (6 bases). Germline V gives CDR1 MDHEN, CDR2 SYDVKM. The CDR3 length is 15 residues. Trimming took 2 bases from V and 5 from J, leaving 13 bases between them. This CDR3 is CASSLNRDKRNTIYF. The CDR3 DNA sequence: TGTGCCAGCAGTTTAAACCGGGACAAGAGAAACACCATATATTTT.

The J gene is TRBJ1-4, the V gene TRBV5-6; D ambiguous. Germline assignment: CDR1 SGHDT and CDR2 YYEEEE. Trimming pared 1 base from V and 6 bases from J, leaving 10 bases between. The CDR3 is made up of 14 amino acids. The CDR3 sequence is CASSLNGGDEKLFF. The CDR3 DNA sequence: TGTGCCAGCAGCTTGAATGGTGGGGATGAAAAACTGTTTTTT.

This clonotype was counted ten times or more. The chain combines TRBV9 with TRBJ1-1; D remains ambiguous. There are 11 residues in the CDR3. Germline V gene data show CDR1 as SGDLS and CDR2 as YYNGEE. V lost 6 bases, J lost 4 bases, and 7 bases lay in between. CDR3 protein: CASMRGTEAFF. In DNA form, the CDR3 reads TGTGCCAGCATGCGTGGCACTGAAGCTTTCTTT.

There are a few counts of this clonotype. The chain recombines TRBV20-1 with TRBJ1-1; D gene unclear. The CDR3 totals 13 residues. CDR1 DFQATT and CDR2 SNEGSKA come from the germline V gene (reference sequence). Trimming left V 2 bases short and J 6 bases short, with 13 bases between. The DNA for the CDR3 is TGCAGTGCTAGAATCGCAGGTCGCGCTGAAGCTTTCTTT. Translating gives CSARIAGRAEAFF.

The J gene is TRBJ2-7, the V gene TRBV18; 7 bases are a match to TRBD1. The trim removed 3 bases at V and 0 bases at J, leaving 2 bases unmatched. The CDR3 totals 14 residues. In germline, CDR1 is KGHSH, CDR2 LQKENI. CDR3 in DNA: TGTGCCAGCTCACCTGGACAGGTCTCCTACGAGCAGTACTTC. Translating gives CASSPGQVSYEQYF.

This sequence joins TRBV28 and TRBJ2-1; the match to TRBD1 covers 7 bases. CDR3 length equals 16 residues. Germline V CDR1 and CDR2: MDHEN, SYDVKM. V shed 4 bases, J shed 1 base, and the junction held 7 bases outside the gene matches. CDR3 DNA: TGTGCCAGCAGTTGGGGGACAGTGCCATCCTACAATGAGCAGTTCTTC. Encoded protein: CASSWGTVPSYNEQFF.

The sample holds many counts of this clonotype. The chain is built from TRBV20-1 and TRBJ2-1; D is perhaps TRBD1 (5 bases). The CDR3 consists of 13 residues. V was pared by 6 bases and J by 5 bases, with 14 bases between. Germline-derived CDR1 and CDR2 are DFQATT and SNEGSKA (reference sequence). In DNA, the CDR3 is TGCAGTGCCCCCGACAGCTATCACAATGAGCAGTTCTTC. Translating it yields CSAPDSYHNEQFF.